The next 19 T cell receptor beta chains were all read from a single sample in a study of shared T cell receptors in the human thymus. Profiling relied on immunoSEQ multiplex PCR, and the TCRdb table lists in-frame clones only, not all of them. The sample carries more than 300,000 clones, around 93% recorded once. The sample was thymocytes. The receptors stem from a human donor.

The chain has TRBV28 and TRBJ1-3, with D unclear. Per the germline V gene, CDR1 is MDHEN and CDR2 is SYDVKM. The CDR3 has 19 residues. Trimming cost V 1 base and J 0 bases, with 19 bases left between them. The CDR3 is CASSLYPHGGGSSGNTIYF. DNA for the CDR3: TGTGCCAGCAGTTTATATCCCCACGGAGGTGGTAGCTCTGGAAACACCATATATTTT.

The rearrangement joins TRBV18 to TRBJ2-1; D perhaps matches TRBD2 (5 bases). CDR1 is KGHSH, CDR2 LQKENI, per germline. The V and J ends lost 3 bases and 10 bases respectively, with 13 bases between them. The CDR3 spans 13 residues. CDR3 region: CASSPPPGMEQFF. Here the CDR3 DNA reads TGTGCCAGCTCACCGCCTCCCGGGATGGAGCAGTTCTTC. Full variable domain (rest looked up from reference TRBV18 and TRBJ2-1): NAGVMQNPRHLVRRRGQEARLRCSPMKGHSHVYWYRQLPEEGLKFMVYLQKENIIDESGMPKERFSAEFPKEGPSILRIQQVVRGDSAAYFCASSPPPGMEQFFGPGTRLTVL.

The J gene is TRBJ2-6, the V gene TRBV6-1; 8 nucleotides line up with TRBD1. The junction had 5 bases not matched to a gene; V was cut back by 6 bases and J by 4 bases. In germline, CDR1 is MNHNS, CDR2 SASEGT. The CDR3 has 15 residues. CDR3 DNA: TGTGCCAGCAGACGGACAGGGTCCGGGGCCAACGTCCTGACTTTC. This translates into CASRRTGSGANVLTF.

The rearrangement uses TRBV4-3 and TRBJ2-7, with D uncertain. CDR3 length: 16 residues. Germline CDR1 reads LGHNA; CDR2 reads YSLEER. V was clipped by 2 bases and J by 4 bases, with 18 bases between them. This CDR3 reads CASSQTFAAPRYEQYF. The CDR3 coding sequence is TGCGCCAGCAGCCAAACCTTTGCGGCTCCGCGGTACGAGCAGTACTTC.

The V gene is TRBV10-3, the J gene TRBJ1-1, with 7 bases lining up with TRBD1. With V trimmed by 6 bases and J by 5 bases, 12 bases remained unmatched. CDR1 and CDR2 (germline): ENHRY, SYGVKD. The length of the CDR3 is 15 residues. CDR3 nucleotides: TGTGCCATCAGGGCCCGATACAGGGGAGGGACTGAAGCTTTCTTT. Translated: CAIRARYRGGTEAFF.

The chain recombines TRBV28 with TRBJ2-5; TRBD2 aligns across 9 bases. The CDR3 covers 19 residues. CDR1 MDHEN and CDR2 SYDVKM come from the germline V gene. V lost 7 bases, J lost 2 bases, and 20 bases stayed unmatched. DNA for the CDR3: TGTGCCAGCATGAAACCGCGAAGCCCTAGCGGGATAACTCAAGAGACCCAGTACTTC. Amino acid sequence: CASMKPRSPSGITQETQYF.

This chain links TRBV28 with TRBJ2-7; 7 nucleotides match TRBD1. The CDR3 runs to 15 residues. Germline lookup yields CDR1 MDHEN and CDR2 SYDVKM. V lost 5 bases, J lost 1 base, and 8 bases stayed unmatched. CDR3 sequence reads: CASSLSDRPSYEQYF. The DNA for the CDR3 is TGTGCCAGCAGTCTCTCGGACAGGCCATCCTACGAGCAGTACTTC.

The CDR3 bases are TGTGCCACCAGCAGAGATCAGCCTAGAGACTACGAGCAGTACTTC. This sequence encodes CATSRDQPRDYEQYF. This chain connects TRBV15 to TRBJ2-7, with D uncertain. Germline CDR1 is LNHNV and CDR2 is YYDKDF (reference sequence). CDR3 length: 15 amino acids. The ends were cut back, 0 bases at V and 3 bases at J, with 12 bases in the middle.

The chain uses TRBV4-3 and TRBJ2-7, with unresolved D. The CDR3 runs 14 residues. Germline V CDR1 and CDR2: LGHNA, YSLEER. The V end lost 0 bases, the J end lost 5 bases, and 11 bases lay between the germline ends. The CDR3 is CASSQDTPVDEQYF. The CDR3 DNA reads as TGCGCCAGCAGCCAAGATACTCCGGTGGACGAGCAGTACTTC.

This chain uses TRBV12-2 with TRBJ2-1; the table calls TRBD2, which could not be checked here. TRBV12-2 corresponds to a pseudogene. CDR3 length: 14 amino acids. The CDR3 DNA reads as TGTGCAAGCGGCCCGGTAGCGGGAGTCAATGAGCAGTTCTTC. It yields the protein CASGPVAGVNEQFF.

The rearrangement joins TRBV18 to TRBJ2-3; the match to TRBD2 covers 12 bases. The CDR3 runs 17 residues. The V segment lost 5 bases and the J segment 1 base; nucleotides outside the gene matches: 7. Germline CDR1 is KGHSH and CDR2 is LQKENI. CDR3: CASSSTGLAGRTDTQYF. The CDR3 DNA follows: TGTGCCAGCTCATCAACTGGACTAGCGGGACGCACAGATACGCAGTATTTT.

Of note for this clone: At one end the junction does not follow the germline gene, possibly because of a read error. This sample includes further DNA sequences coding for the same CDR3. In DNA, the CDR3 is TGTAGCGTTGATCGACAGGGTCGCGGTAACTATGGCTACACCTTC. Protein: CSVDRQGRGNYGYTF. The chain recombines TRBV29-1 with TRBJ1-2; TRBD1 matches 7 bases. CDR3 length equals 15 residues. Germline assignment: CDR1 SQVTM and CDR2 ANQGSEA.

This clone was observed a single time. The V gene is TRBV15, the J gene TRBJ1-5; the D is unclear. V was trimmed by 1 base and J by 7 bases, leaving 14 bases between them. This CDR3 comprises 15 residues. Germline CDR1 and CDR2: LNHNV and YYDKDF (reference sequence). CDR3 DNA: TGTGCCACCAGCAGAGTCGTTGGGGAACGACAGCCCCAGCATTTT. This encodes CATSRVVGERQPQHF.

This clone showed up just a few times. The rearrangement joins TRBV10-3 to TRBJ2-2; 9 positions agree with TRBD1. V dropped 0 bases and J dropped 3; count of bases not matched to a gene: 8. CDR3 length: 18 residues. Germline CDR1 reads ENHRY; CDR2 reads SYGVKD. CDR3: CAISESKTGTGYTGELFF. Here the CDR3 DNA reads TGTGCCATCAGTGAGTCTAAAACCGGGACAGGGTACACCGGGGAGCTGTTTTTT.

This sequence joins TRBV5-1 and TRBJ2-3; D is unresolved. The CDR3 has 14 residues. Germline loops: CDR1 SGHRS, CDR2 YFSETQ. V dropped 1 base and J dropped 1 base, with 7 bases sitting between them. The CDR3 region is CASSLLRRTDTQYF. The CDR3 bases are TGCGCCAGCAGCTTGCTGCGGCGCACAGATACGCAGTATTTT.

This chain connects TRBV5-1 to TRBJ2-4, with D possibly being TRBD2 (6 bases). This CDR3 spans 19 amino acids. Germline V gives CDR1 SGHRS, CDR2 YFSETQ. With 1 base removed from V and 0 bases from J, the gap between germline ends came to 20 bases. CDR3 sequence: CASSLLSQGGVLAKNIQYF. The CDR3 region has the DNA TGCGCCAGCAGCTTGCTCTCCCAGGGAGGAGTCCTAGCCAAAAACATTCAGTACTTC.

The chain joins TRBV28 to TRBJ1-1; TRBD1 is a possible D gene (5 bases). The ends were cut back, 2 bases at V and 0 bases at J, with 13 bases in the middle. This CDR3 comprises 16 residues. CDR1 and CDR2 from the germline V gene are MDHEN and SYDVKM. The CDR3 DNA reads as TGTGCCAGCAGTTTAATTCCGCAGGGAGTGAACACTGAAGCTTTCTTT. Translated: CASSLIPQGVNTEAFF.

The V call is TRBV14, the J call TRBJ2-1, with 15 bases aligning to TRBD2. Germline CDR1 reads SGHDN; CDR2 reads FVKESK. V was pared by 0 bases and J by 0 bases, with 9 bases of the junction left unmatched. The CDR3 sequence is 21 residues long. The CDR3, as DNA: TGTGCCAGCAGCCAAGATAGGACTAGCGGGAGGGCCGGTGGCTCCTACAATGAGCAGTTCTTC. Its translation is CASSQDRTSGRAGGSYNEQFF.

This chain joins TRBV30 and TRBJ1-3, with a weak D call TRBD1 (5 bases). V gave up 0 bases and J gave up 0 bases, with 15 bases separating them. CDR3 length: 17 residues. Looked up from germline, CDR1 is GTSNPN and CDR2 is SVGIG (reference sequence). The CDR3 nucleotides are TGTGCCTGGAGTGTTTTACGCAGGGCAAGCTCTGGAAACACCATATATTTT. Translated, it gives CAWSVLRRASSGNTIYF.